Included here is one T cell receptor beta chain sequence, with context. Its target is unknown. Only in-frame clones appear in the TCRdb table, and some are missing; sequencing was by immunoSEQ multiplex PCR. The sample records around 2,000,000 clones, just under 95% being singletons. Naive-designated CD8 cells lacked CD45RO, were positively enriched for CCR7, and omitted terminally differentiated effector memory CD45RA+ cells. The sample is drawn from a study of shared clonotypes between healthy human individuals. For the study at large: Samples came from two female and a few male donors aged 18 to 49. CD8 memory received one plate per donor, CD8 naive two, CD4 memory three and CD4 naive three.

General study findings and limits: Donors were few, which limited the genetic and exposure-history diversity represented. Naive subsets, compared against memory subsets, generally had larger estimated richness values.

Trimming took 3 bases from V and 0 from J; bases not matched to a gene: 10. Germline V gives CDR1 MDHEN, CDR2 SYDVKM. CDR3 size: 18 residues. The sequence was obtained from a man in his late teens or twenties in good health. This chain links TRBV28 with TRBJ2-5; 10 nucleotides match TRBD2. The sample comprised naive CD8+ T cells sorted from blood. This CDR3 reads CASSFSLLLAGNQETQYF. CDR3 bases: TGTGCCAGCAGTTTCTCTCTCCTACTAGCGGGGAACCAAGAGACCCAGTACTTC.